These 9 T cell receptor beta chains were sequenced from one sample in a study of OX40 agonist ivuxolimab in advanced cancers. Sequenced by immunoSEQ multiplex PCR; TCRdb stores in-frame clones only, minus some. This sample carries approximately 60,000 clones, 65% to 80% of them seen once, and the ten largest clones take 5.5% to 7%. Sequenced material: CD4+ or CD8+ T cells sorted from blood, taken in a trial of the OX40 agonist ivuxolimab. The receptor source for this set is an adult with an advanced solid tumor such as melanoma, head and neck, liver or kidney cancer.

The chain is built from TRBV27 and TRBJ1-5, with no clear D. V lost 4 bases, J lost 4 bases, and 8 bases lay in between. CDR3 size: 13 residues. Per the germline V gene, CDR1 is MNHEY and CDR2 is SMNVEV (reference sequence). The CDR3 loop reads CASSWTVNQPQHF. CDR3 in DNA: TGTGCCAGCAGTTGGACTGTAAATCAGCCCCAGCATTTT.

This clone was recorded only once. This chain links TRBV27 with TRBJ1-1; 10 bases are shared with TRBD1. Trimming removed 8 bases from V and 4 bases from J; junction bases left unmatched: 13. This CDR3 contains 16 residues. CDR1 is MNHEY and CDR2 is SMNVEV in the germline V gene (reference sequence). The CDR3 protein is CASGPRTGGQGTEAFF. The CDR3 DNA reads as TGTGCCAGCGGACCCCGGACAGGGGGACAAGGCACTGAAGCTTTCTTT.

This clone was seen just once. The chain is built from TRBV6-4 and TRBJ1-4; no firm D call. V was clipped by 0 bases and J by 6 bases, with 20 bases between them. CDR3 size: 18 residues. Germline V gene data show CDR1 as MRHNA and CDR2 as SNTAGT. The DNA for the CDR3 is TGTGCCAGCAGTGACTCGAGTAGGAGGGCCCAAGCGGATGAAAAACTGTTTTTT. Translating it yields CASSDSSRRAQADEKLFF.

J is TRBJ2-7 and V is TRBV30; TRBD1 matches at 7 bases. The CDR3 consists of 13 residues. Germline lookup yields CDR1 GTSNPN and CDR2 SVGIG (reference sequence). Losses at the gene ends were 3 bases for V and 5 bases for J; bases not matched to a gene: 7. The CDR3 is CAWRLDRSNEQYF. CDR3 nucleotide sequence: TGTGCCTGGAGACTGGACAGGTCCAACGAGCAGTACTTC.

The V gene is TRBV19, the J gene TRBJ2-3; D is ambiguous. Per germline, CDR1 LNHDA and CDR2 SQIVND (reference sequence). The V and J ends lost 5 bases and 0 bases respectively, with 15 bases between them. The CDR3 has 16 amino acids. The CDR3 DNA follows: TGTGCCAGTAGTTACCGAGCGTTCTCTAGCACAGATACGCAGTATTTT. It codes for CASSYRAFSSTDTQYF.

The chain links TRBV5-5 to TRBJ2-7, with 8 bases identical to TRBD2. V lost 6 bases and J lost 0; bases outside the gene matches: 5. CDR1 is SGHKS and CDR2 is YYEKEE in the germline V gene (reference sequence). The CDR3 sequence is 14 residues long. CDR3 nucleotide sequence: TGTGCCAGCACTACCGGGGGGGCCTCCTACGAGCAGTACTTC. Protein: CASTTGGASYEQYF.

The V gene is TRBV5-1, the J gene TRBJ1-1; unclear D gene. The CDR3 contains 14 residues. Germline V CDR1 and CDR2: SGHRS, YFSETQ. V gave up 4 bases and J gave up 1 base, with 11 bases separating them. In DNA, the CDR3 is TGCGCCAGCAGCCTCATCGACCGGAACACTGAAGCTTTCTTT. Encoded protein: CASSLIDRNTEAFF.

The chain joins TRBV19 to TRBJ2-5, with D unclear. The germline V gene encodes CDR1 LNHDA and CDR2 SQIVND (reference sequence). The CDR3 sequence is 14 residues long. The germline V and J ends were trimmed by 2 bases and 0 bases, with 7 bases remaining between them. The CDR3 here is CASSIPAYQETQYF. The CDR3 nucleotides read TGTGCCAGTAGTATACCAGCGTACCAAGAGACCCAGTACTTC.

The rearrangement joins TRBV7-7 to TRBJ2-1; 7 bases are shared with TRBD1. V shed 5 bases and J 1 base; nucleotides not matched to a gene: 5. The CDR3 is 15 residues long. Germline CDR1 SSHAT, CDR2 FNYEAQ (reference sequence). This chain's CDR3 is CASSQRQGSYNEQFF. In nucleotides, the CDR3 is TGTGCCAGCAGCCAACGACAGGGTTCCTACAATGAGCAGTTCTTC.